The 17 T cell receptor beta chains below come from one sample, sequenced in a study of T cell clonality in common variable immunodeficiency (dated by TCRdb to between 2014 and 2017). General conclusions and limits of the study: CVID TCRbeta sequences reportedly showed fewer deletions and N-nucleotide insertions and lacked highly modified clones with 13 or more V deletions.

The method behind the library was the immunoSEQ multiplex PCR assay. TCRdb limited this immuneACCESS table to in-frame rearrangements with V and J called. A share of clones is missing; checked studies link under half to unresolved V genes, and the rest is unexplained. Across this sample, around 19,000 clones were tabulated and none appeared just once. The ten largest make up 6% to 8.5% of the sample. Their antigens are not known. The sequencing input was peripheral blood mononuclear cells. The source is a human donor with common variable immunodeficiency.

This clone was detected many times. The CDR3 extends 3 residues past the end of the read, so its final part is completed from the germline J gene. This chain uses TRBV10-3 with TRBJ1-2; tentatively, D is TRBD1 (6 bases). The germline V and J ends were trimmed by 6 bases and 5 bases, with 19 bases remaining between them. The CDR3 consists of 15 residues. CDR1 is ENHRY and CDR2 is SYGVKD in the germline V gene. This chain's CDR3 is CAIRQQGRLGYGYTF. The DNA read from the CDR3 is TGTGCCATCAGGCAACAGGGAAGGTTAGGGTATGGC.

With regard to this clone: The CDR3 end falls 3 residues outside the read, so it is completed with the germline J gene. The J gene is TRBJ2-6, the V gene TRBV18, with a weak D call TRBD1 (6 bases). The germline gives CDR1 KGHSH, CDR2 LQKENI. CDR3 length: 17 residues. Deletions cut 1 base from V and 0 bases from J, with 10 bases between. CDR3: CASSPLPRGSGANVLTF. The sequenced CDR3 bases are TGTGCCAGCTCACCACTCCCCAGGGGCTCTGGGGCCAACGTC.

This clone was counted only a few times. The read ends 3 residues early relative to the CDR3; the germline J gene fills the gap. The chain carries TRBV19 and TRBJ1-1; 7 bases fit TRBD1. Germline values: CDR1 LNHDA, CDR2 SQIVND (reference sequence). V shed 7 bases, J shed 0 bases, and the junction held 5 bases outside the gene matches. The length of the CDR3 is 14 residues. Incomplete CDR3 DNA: TGTGCCAGTACTAAGGGACAGATGAACACTGAA. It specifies CASTKGQMNTE. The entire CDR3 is CASTKGQMNTEAFF.

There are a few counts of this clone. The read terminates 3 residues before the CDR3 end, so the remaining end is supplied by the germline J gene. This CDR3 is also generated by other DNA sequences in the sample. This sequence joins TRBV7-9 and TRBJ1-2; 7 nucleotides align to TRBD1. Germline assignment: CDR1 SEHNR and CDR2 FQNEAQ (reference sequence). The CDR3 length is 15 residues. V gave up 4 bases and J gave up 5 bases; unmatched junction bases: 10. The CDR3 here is CASSSEGQPTYGYTF. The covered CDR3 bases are TGTGCCAGCAGCTCTGAGGGACAGCCGACATATGGC. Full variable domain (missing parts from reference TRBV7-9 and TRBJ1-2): DTGVSQNPRHKITKRGQNVTFRCDPISEHNRLYWYRQTLGQGPEFLTYFQNEAQLEKSRLLSDRFSAERPKGSFSTLEIQRTEQGDSAMYLCASSSEGQPTYGYTFGSGTRLTVV.

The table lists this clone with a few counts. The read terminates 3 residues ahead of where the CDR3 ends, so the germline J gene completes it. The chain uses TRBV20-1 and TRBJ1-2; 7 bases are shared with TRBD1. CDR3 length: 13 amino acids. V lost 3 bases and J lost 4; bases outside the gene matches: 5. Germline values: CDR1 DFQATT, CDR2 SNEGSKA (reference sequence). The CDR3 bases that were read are TGCAGTGCTAGCCAGGGGGTAGGCTATGGC. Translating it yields CSASQGVGYG. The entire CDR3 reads CSASQGVGYGYTF.

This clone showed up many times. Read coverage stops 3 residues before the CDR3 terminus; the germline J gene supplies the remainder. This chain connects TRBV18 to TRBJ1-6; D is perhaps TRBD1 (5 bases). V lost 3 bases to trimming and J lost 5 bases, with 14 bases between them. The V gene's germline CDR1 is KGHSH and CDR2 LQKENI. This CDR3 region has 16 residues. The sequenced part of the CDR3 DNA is TGTGCCAGCTCACCCCAGGGTTGGAGGAATAATTCACCC. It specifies CASSPQGWRNNSP. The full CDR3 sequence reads CASSPQGWRNNSPLHF.

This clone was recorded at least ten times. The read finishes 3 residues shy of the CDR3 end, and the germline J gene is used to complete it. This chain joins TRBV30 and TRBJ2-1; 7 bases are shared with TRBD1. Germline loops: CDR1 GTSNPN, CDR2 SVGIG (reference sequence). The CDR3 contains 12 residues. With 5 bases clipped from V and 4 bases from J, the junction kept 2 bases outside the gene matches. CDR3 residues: CAWGTAYNEQFF. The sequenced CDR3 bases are TGTGCCTGGGGGACAGCTTACAATGAG. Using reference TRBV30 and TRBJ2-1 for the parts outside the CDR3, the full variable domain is SQTIHQWPATLVQPVGSPLSLECTVEGTSNPNLYWYRQAAGRGLQLLFYSVGIGQISSEVPQNLSASRPQDRQFILSSKKLLLSDSGFYLCAWGTAYNEQFFGPGTRLTVL.

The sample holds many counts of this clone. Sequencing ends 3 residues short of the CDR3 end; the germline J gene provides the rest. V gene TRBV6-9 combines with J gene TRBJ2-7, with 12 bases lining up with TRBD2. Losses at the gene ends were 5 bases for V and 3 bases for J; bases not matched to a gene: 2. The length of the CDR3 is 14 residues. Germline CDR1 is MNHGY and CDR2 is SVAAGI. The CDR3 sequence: CASSPGLAGYEQYF. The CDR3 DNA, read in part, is TGTGCCAGCAGTCCGGGACTAGCGGGCTACGAG.

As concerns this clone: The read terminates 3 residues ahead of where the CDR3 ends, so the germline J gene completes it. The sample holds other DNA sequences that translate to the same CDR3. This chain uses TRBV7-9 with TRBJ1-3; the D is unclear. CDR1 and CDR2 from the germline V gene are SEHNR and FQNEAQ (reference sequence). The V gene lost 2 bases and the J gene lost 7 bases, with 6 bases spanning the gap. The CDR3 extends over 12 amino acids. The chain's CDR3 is CASSLSGNTIYF. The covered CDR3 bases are TGTGCCAGCAGCTTATCGGGGAACACC.

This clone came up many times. CDR3 DNA, as far as it was read: TGCGCCAGCAGCTTGGGGACAACTAACACCGGGGAG. Translation: CASSLGTTNTGE. The full CDR3 protein is CASSLGTTNTGELFF. The chain joins TRBV5-1 to TRBJ2-2; the D gene is possibly TRBD1 (5 bases). The read ends 3 residues early relative to the CDR3; the germline J gene fills the gap. Per germline, CDR1 SGHRS and CDR2 YFSETQ. There are 15 residues in the CDR3. The V gene lost 0 bases and the J gene lost 2 bases, with 8 bases spanning the gap.

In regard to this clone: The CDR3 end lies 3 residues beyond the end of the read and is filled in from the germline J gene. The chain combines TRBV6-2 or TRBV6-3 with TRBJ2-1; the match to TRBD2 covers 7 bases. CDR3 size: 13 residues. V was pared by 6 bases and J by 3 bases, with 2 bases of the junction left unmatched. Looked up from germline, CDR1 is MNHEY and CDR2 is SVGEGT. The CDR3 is CASRLALYNEQFF. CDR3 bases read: TGTGCCAGCAGACTAGCGCTCTACAATGAG.

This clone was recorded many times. The CDR3 bases that were read are TGTGCCAGCAGCCCGGACAGGGTGGGTGAAAAA. Protein: CASSPDRVGEK. The whole CDR3 region reads CASSPDRVGEKLFF. The chain couples TRBV7-9 to TRBJ1-4, with 8 bases identical to TRBD1. Read sequence stops 3 residues before the CDR3 end, and the germline J gene provides the missing end. J lost 7 bases, V lost 5 bases, and 6 bases had no gene match. The CDR3 consists of 14 residues. In germline, CDR1 is SEHNR, CDR2 FQNEAQ (reference sequence).

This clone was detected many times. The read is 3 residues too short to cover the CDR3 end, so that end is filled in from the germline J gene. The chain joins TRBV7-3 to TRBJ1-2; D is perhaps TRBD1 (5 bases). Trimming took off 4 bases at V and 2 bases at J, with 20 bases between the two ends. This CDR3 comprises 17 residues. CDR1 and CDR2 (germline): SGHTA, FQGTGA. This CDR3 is CASSYRGVAGINYGYTF. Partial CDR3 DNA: TGTGCCAGCAGCTACAGAGGGGTTGCAGGAATCAACTATGGC. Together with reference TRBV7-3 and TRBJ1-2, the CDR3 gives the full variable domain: GAGVSQTPSNKVTEKGKYVELRCDPISGHTALYWYRQSLGQGPEFLIYFQGTGAADDSGLPNDRFFAVRPEGSVSTLKIQRTERGDSAVYLCASSYRGVAGINYGYTFGSGTRLTVV.

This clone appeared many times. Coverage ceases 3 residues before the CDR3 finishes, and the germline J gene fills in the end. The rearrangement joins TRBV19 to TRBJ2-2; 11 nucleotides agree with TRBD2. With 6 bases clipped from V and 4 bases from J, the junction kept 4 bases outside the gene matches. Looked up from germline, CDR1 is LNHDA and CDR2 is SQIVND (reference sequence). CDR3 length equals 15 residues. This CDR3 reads CASRTLAGVTGELFF. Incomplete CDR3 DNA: TGTGCCAGTAGGACACTAGCGGGGGTCACCGGGGAG.

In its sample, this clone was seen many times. The CDR3 region is CASSKGAGGEGYEQYF. The CDR3 DNA, read in part, is TGTGCCAGCAGCAAAGGGGCGGGGGGGGAAGGGTACGAG. This chain joins TRBV7-6 and TRBJ2-7; TRBD2 aligns across 9 bases. The read stops 3 residues short of the end of the CDR3; the missing end is completed from the germline J gene. CDR3 length: 16 amino acids. Germline CDR1 SGHVS, CDR2 FNYEAQ. The J segment lost 4 bases and the V segment lost 5 bases, leaving 12 bases of the junction unmatched.

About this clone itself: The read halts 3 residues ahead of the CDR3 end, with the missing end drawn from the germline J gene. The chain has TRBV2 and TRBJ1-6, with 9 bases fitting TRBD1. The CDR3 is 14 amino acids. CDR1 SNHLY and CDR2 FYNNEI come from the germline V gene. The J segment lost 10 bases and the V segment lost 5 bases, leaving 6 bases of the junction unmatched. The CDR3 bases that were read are TGTGCCAGCAGTCCCGGGACAGGGAGCTCACCC. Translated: CASSPGTGSSP. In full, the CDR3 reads CASSPGTGSSPLHF.

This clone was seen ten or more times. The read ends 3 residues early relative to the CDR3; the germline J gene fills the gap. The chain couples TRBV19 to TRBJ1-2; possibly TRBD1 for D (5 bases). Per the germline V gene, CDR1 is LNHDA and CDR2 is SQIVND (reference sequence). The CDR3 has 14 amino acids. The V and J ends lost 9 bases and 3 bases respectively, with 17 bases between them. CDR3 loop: CASKTSGGYYGYTF. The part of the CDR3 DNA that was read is TGTGCCAGCAAAACTTCGGGGGGGTACTATGGC.